Listed below are T cell receptor beta chains from one sample, sequenced in a study of identical twins. One entry per CDR3 protein, called by TCRdb with MiXCR from the 5' RACE reads. Counted here are 650,000 to 750,000 distinct CDR3 sequences, over 20% occurring once; the ten biggest clones make up around 4.5%. The same specimen was also included in a second study, on T cells expressing NK-cell markers.

The sample comprised PBMCs. The receptors come from a woman aged 18-29 years in good health. CDR3s include the opening cysteine and the closing phenylalanine or tryptophan. The D gene is left open where the match is weak. Clone sizes are given selectively: once, few, many, or a class where the clone is expanded.

>TRBV7-9|-|TRBJ1-6|-
TGTGCCAGCGGCGGTTGGGGGTCTAATTCACCCCTCCACTTT
CASGGWGSNSPLHF
>TRBV20-1|TRBD2|TRBJ2-7|-
TGCAGTGCTAGGGACCCCGGGACTAGCGGGAGGGGACGCTCGATCTACGAGCAGTACTTC
CSARDPGTSGRGRSIYEQYF
>TRBV27|TRBD2|TRBJ2-1|-
TGTGCCAGCAGTTTCCCGACCGGTAGCGGGAAAACTGCAAATGAGCAGTTCTTC
CASSFPTGSGKTANEQFF
>TRBV20-1|-|TRBJ2-2|few
TGCAGTGCTAGACACCTCTTGGCCGGGGAGCTGTTTTTT
CSARHLLAGELFF
>TRBV12-3/TRBV12-4|TRBD2|TRBJ2-4|-
TGTGCCAGCAGTTTAGCGCGGCGGGGCCTAAGACTAGCGGTGAAAAACATTCAGTACTTC
CASSLARRGLRLAVKNIQYF
>TRBV6-5|TRBD1|TRBJ1-2|few
TGTGCCAGCAGTTATCGCGGACAGGACCGGTACACCTTC
CASSYRGQDRYTF
>TRBV6-1|-|TRBJ1-6|-
TGTGCCAGCAGCCCCGGACGCAGGGTTAGTTCACCCCTCCACTTT
CASSPGRRVSSPLHF
>TRBV29-1|-|TRBJ1-1|-
TGCAGCGTTGTTTTCGAAGGCTCTGAAGCTTTCTTT
CSVVFEGSEAFF
>TRBV7-8|TRBD1|TRBJ1-6|-
TGTGCCAGCAGCCCCTCCTTTCCGGGACAGCTCGGCTCACCCCTCCACTTT
CASSPSFPGQLGSPLHF
>TRBV12-3/TRBV12-4|TRBD1|TRBJ2-5|few
TGTGCCAGCAGTCTAAGGACAGGGGGCGTAGAGACCCAGTACTTC
CASSLRTGGVETQYF
>TRBV4-3|-|TRBJ1-1|many
TGCGCCAGCAGCCAAGCTGATAACACTGAAGCTTTCTTT
CASSQADNTEAFF
>TRBV7-2|-|TRBJ2-5|few
TGTGCCAGCAGCTTAGGAATAACAGGGAAGGGGGAGACCCAGTACTTC
CASSLGITGKGETQYF
>TRBV12-3/TRBV12-4|-|TRBJ2-5|-
TGTGCCAGCAGTCGGCTGAGCGCTCAAGAGACCCAGTACTTC
CASSRLSAQETQYF
>TRBV12-3/TRBV12-4|-|TRBJ2-5|few
TGTGCCAGTCTTGGACAGCAAGGGACCCAGTACTTC
CASLGQQGTQYF
>TRBV9|-|TRBJ2-7|-
TGTGCCAGCAGCGCCGGGGACACAGGAGGGCCCTACGAGCAGTACTTC
CASSAGDTGGPYEQYF
>TRBV5-1|-|TRBJ2-3|-
TGCGCCAGCAGCTTGACAGGGAGAGATCCAGATACGCAGTATTTT
CASSLTGRDPDTQYF
>TRBV5-4|-|TRBJ2-3|many
TGTGCCAGCAGCCACGACACCGCCACAGATACGCAGTATTTT
CASSHDTATDTQYF
>TRBV6-6|-|TRBJ1-1|few
TGTGCCGGCTCCCAAGGAGGGTTGGAAGCTTTCTTT
CAGSQGGLEAFF
>TRBV20-1|-|TRBJ2-1|-
TGCAGTGCTCAGAAGTCCTCCTACAATGAGCAGTTCTTC
CSAQKSSYNEQFF
>TRBV27|TRBD1|TRBJ1-5|many
TGTGCCAGCAGTTTATCGACGGCAGGGGGTCAGCCCCAGCATTTT
CASSLSTAGGQPQHF
>TRBV2|-|TRBJ2-1|-
TGTGCCAGCAAATGGGTTTCGAATGAGCAGTTCTTC
CASKWVSNEQFF
>TRBV12-3/TRBV12-4|TRBD1|TRBJ1-1|-
TGTGCCAGCAGTTTAGCAAGACAGGGATCGGCTGAAGCTTTCTTT
CASSLARQGSAEAFF
>TRBV12-3/TRBV12-4|-|TRBJ1-1|-
TGTGCCAGCAGTAGGCTTAACAGGGAAGCTTTCTTT
CASSRLNREAFF
>TRBV20-1|-|TRBJ2-3|few
TGCAGTGCTAGAAGTGACAGCTGGGATACGCAGTATTTT
CSARSDSWDTQYF
>TRBV29-1|TRBD2|TRBJ2-3|-
TGCAGCGAAGCCGGGAGGGCGGGCACAGATACGCAGTATTTT
CSEAGRAGTDTQYF
>TRBV3-1|-|TRBJ1-1|many
TGTGCCAGCAGCCAGGGCGGAGGGAACACTGAAGCTTTCTTT
CASSQGGGNTEAFF
>TRBV10-1|-|TRBJ2-1|few
TGCGCCAGCAGTGATCGGAGGCTAGGGGATGAGCAGTTCTTC
CASSDRRLGDEQFF
>TRBV11-2|-|TRBJ2-1|-
TGTGCCAGCAGCTTAGTTCCCATCGAACGGGAGTTCTTC
CASSLVPIEREFF
>TRBV20-1|TRBD1|TRBJ1-1|many
TGCAGGGGAGGGACAGCAACGAACACTGAAGCTTTCTTT
CRGGTATNTEAFF
>TRBV12-3/TRBV12-4|TRBD1|TRBJ2-6|-
TGTGCCAGCAGTTTTAGTACCCCCTCGGGACAGGGCCTCTCTGGGGCCAACGTCCTGACTTTC
CASSFSTPSGQGLSGANVLTF
>TRBV11-1|-|TRBJ2-2|-
TGTGCCAGCAGCTCTCCGGGACACGATAGGGAGCTGTTTTTT
CASSSPGHDRELFF
>TRBV7-2|-|TRBJ2-7|many
TGTGCCAGCAGCTTAGAGGCAGTCTCCTACGAGCAGTACTTC
CASSLEAVSYEQYF
>TRBV3-1|TRBD1|TRBJ1-1|-
TGTGCCAGCAGCCAAGGCACAGGGGAAGACTTT
CASSQGTGEDF
>TRBV6-1|-|TRBJ2-1|-
TGTGCCAGCGCAACACAGGCGAGCTCCTACAATGAGCAGTTCTTC
CASATQASSYNEQFF
>TRBV18|TRBD2|TRBJ2-3|-
TGTGCCAGCTTAAAGACTAGCGCCACAGATACGCAGTATTTT
CASLKTSATDTQYF
>TRBV30|-|TRBJ2-7|-
TGTGCCTGGAGTGTGGCAGGATACGAGCAGTACTTC
CAWSVAGYEQYF
>TRBV5-1|-|TRBJ2-5|few
TGCGCCAGCCGACTACTAGTGACGGATGAGACCCAGTACTTC
CASRLLVTDETQYF
>TRBV3-1|-|TRBJ1-2|-
TGTGCCAGCAGCCAAGGGGAAGGGGGTGGTGGCTACACCTTC
CASSQGEGGGGYTF
>TRBV10-3|-|TRBJ2-3|few
TGTGCCATCAGTGCCACGGGCGGTTTCACAGATACGCAGTATTTT
CAISATGGFTDTQYF
>TRBV2|-|TRBJ2-2|few
TGTGCCAGCAGTGAACTGGAAGGGCACACCGGGGAGCTGTTTTTT
CASSELEGHTGELFF
>TRBV4-2|TRBD2|TRBJ2-5|few
TGTGCCAGCAGCCCGGGACTAGCGGGGGATAAACTTGGGGAGACCCAGTACTTC
CASSPGLAGDKLGETQYF
>TRBV11-1|-|TRBJ2-7|few
TGTGCCAGCAGCCCGGATCAGGGATACTACGAGCAGTACTTC
CASSPDQGYYEQYF
>TRBV9|-|TRBJ2-5|-
TGTGCCAGCAGCGTTGCCCCTTTCGAGACCCAGTACTTC
CASSVAPFETQYF
>TRBV7-9|TRBD1|TRBJ1-1|few
TGTGCCAGCGTTTCGGGACAGATGAACACTGAAGCTTTCTTT
CASVSGQMNTEAFF
>TRBV20-1|-|TRBJ1-1|few
TGCAGTGCCACGAGGTCAAACACTGAAGCTTTCTTT
CSATRSNTEAFF
>TRBV9|TRBD1|TRBJ2-1|-
TGTGCCACCGGGACAGGGGGCCTTAATGAGCAGTTCTTC
CATGTGGLNEQFF
>TRBV5-1|TRBD1|TRBJ2-3|-
TGCGCCAGCAGCCCAGGACAGGGTAGTGATACGCAGTATTTT
CASSPGQGSDTQYF